The source of this T cell receptor (beta chain) is a study of vaccination and CD4 T cells after COVID-19. Scientists ran DNA taken from cultured CD4+ T cells through the Oncomine TCR Beta short-read assay for sequencing. TCRdb processed the PCR reads anew with MiXCR; each CDR3 protein has one entry. The table shows roughly 12,000 distinct CDR3 sequences, with 30% to 40% occurring only once. This clonotype was observed a few times. What it recognizes is unknown. Sample treatment: approximately 9-day PBMC culture with coronavirus spike peptide pools or control peptides (ViraFEST assay). Germline values: CDR1 SGHTA, CDR2 FQGTGA. Germline trimming cut 2 bases from V and 0 bases from J; bases unmatched to any gene: 12. This CDR3 spans 19 amino acids.

This sample comprised CD4+ T cells from blood, cultured in vitro, obtained after SARS-CoV-2 vaccination. This chain links TRBV7-3 with TRBJ2-1, with 8 bases aligning to TRBD2. The receptor was derived from a human donor who had recovered from COVID-19. The CDR3 is CASSLRPGTRTGSYNEQFF. The CDR3 nucleotides are TGTGCCAGCAGCTTACGTCCCGGGACTAGGACTGGCTCCTACAATGAGCAGTTCTTC.